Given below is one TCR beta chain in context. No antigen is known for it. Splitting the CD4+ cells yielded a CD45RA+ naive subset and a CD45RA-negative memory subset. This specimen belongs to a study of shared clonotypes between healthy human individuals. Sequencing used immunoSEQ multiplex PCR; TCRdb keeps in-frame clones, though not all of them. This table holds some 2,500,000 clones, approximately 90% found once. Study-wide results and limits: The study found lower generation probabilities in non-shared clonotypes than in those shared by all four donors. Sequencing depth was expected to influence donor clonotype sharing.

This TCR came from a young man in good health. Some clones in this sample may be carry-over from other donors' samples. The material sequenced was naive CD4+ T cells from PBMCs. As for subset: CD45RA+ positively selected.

The CDR3: CASSATDNEQFF. Here the CDR3 DNA reads TGTGCCAGCAGCGCGACAGACAATGAGCAGTTCTTC. This chain joins TRBV7-9 and TRBJ2-1; D may be TRBD1 (5 bases). Trimming removed 5 bases at V and 5 bases at J, with 7 bases between. CDR3 length equals 12 residues. CDR1 is SEHNR, CDR2 FQNEAQ, per germline (reference sequence). The full variable domain, in which reference TRBV7-9 and TRBJ2-1 provide the parts outside the CDR3, is DTGVSQNPRHKITKRGQNVTFRCDPISEHNRLYWYRQTLGQGPEFLTYFQNEAQLEKSRLLSDRFSAERPKGSFSTLEIQRTEQGDSAMYLCASSATDNEQFFGPGTRLTVL.